The entry below gives a single TCR beta chain sequence along with its context. Its target is unknown. The data were obtained in a study of T cell responses to AZD1222 COVID-19 vaccine. The overall study: Both about-4-week and about-12-week second-dose recipients were combined.

Study conclusions and caveats: Every sample of the repertoires postdated the peak T cell response. The donor cohort was predominantly white British with a female majority, and clonal diversity may have been underestimated.

Using immunoSEQ multiplex PCR, the repertoire was profiled, and TCRdb retains in-frame clones only, with some absent. The profile covers tens of thousands of clones, with 80% to 90% appearing a single time and approximately 13% taken by the ten largest. The receptor's source is an adult in good health. The specimen was peripheral blood, collected on day 0 of AZD1222 vaccination.

The CDR3 DNA is TGTGCCAGCAGCCCCGCCTTGATATATGGCTACACCTTC. The encoded protein is CASSPALIYGYTF. The genes are TRBV14 and TRBJ1-2; no definite D call. CDR1 and CDR2 (germline): SGHDN, FVKESK. The CDR3 contains 13 residues. V was clipped by 4 bases and J by 5 bases, with 11 bases between them.